This T cell receptor (beta chain) came from a study of response to subunit inactivated influenza vaccine. In its sample, this clonotype was seen a few times. Germline V gene lookup returns CDR1 SGHRS and CDR2 YFSETQ. V gave up 7 bases and J gave up 2 bases; unmatched junction bases: 10. The CDR3 consists of 17 residues. TCRdb itself ran the RT-PCR reads through MiXCR, one entry per CDR3 protein. Of fewer than 650,000 distinct CDR3 sequences listed, 13% are singletons. Source: PBMCs from blood, taken 40 to 50 days after vaccination. The rearrangement joins TRBV5-1 to TRBJ2-1; 12 bases are a match to TRBD2. This receptor was obtained from a man in his forties or fifties who received an inactivated influenza vaccine. The CDR3 sequence is CASSGATSGGTYNEQFF. The CDR3 coding sequence is TGCGCCAGCTCGGGGGCGACTAGCGGGGGCACCTACAATGAGCAGTTCTTC.